This T cell receptor beta chain was sequenced in a study of CD8+ T cells in alopecia areata. V lost 6 bases, J lost 2 bases, and 10 bases lay in between. The CDR3 runs to 12 residues. CDR1 SQVTM and CDR2 ANQGSEA come from the germline V gene. Treatment noted: oral pan-JAK inhibitor, 5-10 mg twice daily. Isolated RNA was reverse transcribed into cDNA used as the sequencing template. Clones were read by immunoSEQ multiplex PCR, and TCRdb kept only the in-frame ones, dropping some. In the table there are more than 200,000 clones, 40% to 45% of which are singletons. The receptor was isolated from a human donor with alopecia areata. Sequenced here: CD4+ T cells sorted from blood, sampled at approximately week 36, from a patient treated with tofacitinib. The chain combines TRBV29-1 with TRBJ1-1, with D possibly TRBD1 on 6 matching bases. CDR3 residues: CSVGHANTEAFF. As DNA, the CDR3 is TGCAGCGTGGGACACGCAAACACTGAAGCTTTCTTT.